These T cell receptor beta chains were read from a single sample in a study of response to subunit inactivated influenza vaccine. TCRdb itself ran the RT-PCR reads through MiXCR, one entry per CDR3 protein. The table records approximately 500,000 distinct CDR3 sequences, around a quarter of them present only once. These same records also appear under a second study, on T cells expressing NK-cell markers.

The sample consisted of CD4+ T cells sorted from PBMCs, taken 11 to 12 days after vaccination. All receptors derive from a man in his fifties who received an inactivated influenza vaccine. The CDR3 runs from the conserved cysteine through the conserved F or W. D genes are given only for firm matches. Rows give clone size only sometimes, using once, few, many, or a class for an expanded clone.

TRBJ2-7	.	.	TRBV18	CASSPGWTYEQYF	TGTGCCAGCTCACCAGGATGGACCTACGAGCAGTACTTC
TRBJ2-1	.	TRBD2	TRBV11-2	CASSLLPTSGGRNEQFF	TGTGCCAGCAGCTTACTCCCCACTAGCGGCGGGAGGAATGAGCAGTTCTTC
TRBJ2-7	.	.	TRBV6-2/TRBV6-3	CASRFAAAYEQYF	TGTGCCAGCAGATTTGCGGCCGCCTACGAGCAGTACTTC
TRBJ2-3	many	.	TRBV5-1	CASSTTTGADTQYF	TGCGCCAGCAGCACCACGACGGGGGCAGATACGCAGTATTTT
TRBJ2-7	.	.	TRBV7-3	CASSEGGSGYEQYF	TGTGCCAGCAGCGAAGGAGGCAGCGGCTACGAGCAGTACTTC
TRBJ2-1	few	TRBD2	TRBV7-9	CASSSLAANEQFF	TGTGCCAGCAGCTCCCTAGCGGCCAATGAGCAGTTCTTC
TRBJ2-3	.	.	TRBV6-2/TRBV6-3	CASSYSFGGDGTDTQYF	TGTGCCAGCAGTTACTCGTTCGGGGGTGATGGCACAGATACGCAGTATTTT
TRBJ2-7	few	TRBD2	TRBV6-1	CASSNSGLAYEQYF	TGTGCCAGCAGCAATAGCGGGCTTGCCTACGAGCAGTACTTC
TRBJ1-5	.	TRBD1	TRBV20-1	CSARTTGGYQPQHF	TGCAGTGCTAGAACGACAGGGGGTTATCAGCCCCAGCATTTT
TRBJ2-5	.	TRBD2	TRBV7-2	CASSPGTSGFQETQYF	TGTGCCAGCAGCCCCGGGACTAGCGGTTTTCAAGAGACCCAGTACTTC
TRBJ1-5	.	TRBD1	TRBV19	CASSSDRVRAQHF	TGTGCCAGTAGTTCTGACAGGGTCCGGGCCCAGCATTTT
TRBJ1-2	few	TRBD1	TRBV29-1	CSASGDRDNYGYTF	TGCAGCGCCTCAGGGGACAGGGATAACTATGGCTACACCTTC
TRBJ2-2	.	TRBD1	TRBV5-1	CASSYDRGGGTGELFF	TGCGCCAGCAGTTACGACAGGGGAGGTGGCACCGGGGAGCTGTTTTTT
TRBJ2-2	.	.	TRBV4-2	CASSQCLMALFF	TGTGCCAGCAGCCAATGCCTCATGGCCCTGTTTTTT
TRBJ1-1	many	.	TRBV10-2	CASRRADSEAFF	TGCGCCAGCAGAAGGGCCGATTCTGAAGCTTTCTTT
TRBJ1-3	.	.	TRBV7-6	CASSPQDSGNTIYF	TGTGCCAGCAGCCCCCAGGACTCTGGAAACACCATATATTTT
TRBJ2-1	.	TRBD2	TRBV29-1	CSARGTSGPSLSYNEQFF	TGCAGCGCCCGAGGCACTAGCGGGCCTTCCCTCTCCTACAATGAGCAGTTCTTC
TRBJ1-2	few	.	TRBV28	CASSLSPGANGYTF	TGTGCCAGCAGTTTATCTCCGGGGGCCAATGGCTACACCTTC
TRBJ2-3	.	.	TRBV5-1	CASSLELAASQYF	TGCGCCAGCAGCTTGGAGCTAGCAGCCTCGCAGTATTTT
TRBJ1-2	few	TRBD1	TRBV5-1	CASSLAAGGDYGYTF	TGCGCCAGCAGCTTGGCCGCAGGGGGAGACTATGGCTACACCTTC
TRBJ1-1	few	.	TRBV20-1	CSARGTILKDTEAFF	TGCAGTGCTAGAGGGACAATTCTGAAGGACACTGAAGCTTTCTTT
TRBJ1-2	few	.	TRBV7-2	CASSFLQGTNYGYTF	TGTGCCAGCAGCTTCTTGCAGGGGACTAACTATGGCTACACCTTC
TRBJ1-2	.	.	TRBV7-9	CASSLGGALGGYTF	TGTGCCAGCAGCTTAGGAGGCGCGCTAGGCGGCTACACCTTC
TRBJ2-5	.	.	TRBV11-2	CASSPHTSSQETQYF	TGTGCCAGCAGCCCGCACACTTCCAGCCAAGAGACCCAGTACTTC
TRBJ2-1	few	.	TRBV28	CASRPRQRSSYNEQFF	TGTGCCAGCAGGCCTCGACAGCGAAGCTCCTACAATGAGCAGTTCTTC
TRBJ1-1	.	TRBD1	TRBV28	CASSPTGQNTEAFF	TGTGCCAGCAGCCCGACAGGGCAGAACACTGAAGCTTTCTTT
TRBJ2-5	.	.	TRBV10-3	CAIKVGATQETQYF	TGTGCCATCAAAGTAGGGGCGACGCAAGAGACCCAGTACTTC
TRBJ2-1	few	TRBD2	TRBV4-2	CASSPSPLAGRYNEQFF	TGTGCCAGCAGCCCCTCCCCACTAGCGGGTCGATACAATGAGCAGTTCTTC
TRBJ2-3	many	.	TRBV4-3	CASSQGGSPSTDTQYF	TGCGCCAGCAGCCAAGGAGGGTCTCCTAGCACAGATACGCAGTATTTT